The 2 T cell receptor beta chains below come from one sample, sequenced in a study of human CD4 T cells and Enterobacteriaceae. Sorting took every CD4+ cell except CD45RA+CCR7+CD95- naive cells, reaching over 95% purity. Clones were sequenced by immunoSEQ multiplex PCR, and TCRdb holds only the in-frame ones, with some missing. The data show fewer than 35,000 clones, with 80% to 90% seen just once and around 0.88% held by the top ten. What was sequenced was memory CD4+ T cells from blood. The receptor source for this set is a human donor in good health.

The chain couples TRBV19 to TRBJ1-2; D gene unclear. The CDR3 has 13 residues. Trimming stripped 9 bases from V and 4 bases from J, with 15 bases between. Germline V gene lookup returns CDR1 LNHDA and CDR2 SQIVND (reference sequence). Written as DNA, the CDR3 is TGTGCCAGCATCCTACGGTTCGGCTATGGCTACACCTTC. It yields the protein CASILRFGYGYTF. Full variable domain (remainder filled in from reference TRBV19 and TRBJ1-2): DGGITQSPKYLFRKEGQNVTLSCEQNLNHDAMYWYRQDPGQGLRLIYYSQIVNDFQKGDIAEGYSVSREKKESFPLTVTSAQKNPTAFYLCASILRFGYGYTFGSGTRLTVV.

This chain links TRBV7-9 with TRBJ1-1, with a possible D match to TRBD1 (5 bases). Germline-derived CDR1 and CDR2 are SEHNR and FQNEAQ (reference sequence). The CDR3 has 15 amino acids. The V end was cut by 5 bases, the J end by 8 bases, with 21 bases between. CDR3 amino acids: CASSPTTSRGAEAFF. The DNA for the CDR3 is TGTGCCAGCAGCCCAACTACAAGCCGGGGCGCGGAAGCTTTCTTT.